This TCR beta chain appears in the sequencing data of a study of T cell clonotyping in hematopoietic cell transplantation. Clones were sequenced by immunoSEQ multiplex PCR, and TCRdb holds only the in-frame ones, with some missing. The repertoire holds some 15,000 clones, with over 65% as singletons. CDR1 is MNHNS and CDR2 is SASEGT in the germline V gene. This CDR3 is 13 amino acids long. Deletions cut 7 bases from V and 1 base from J, with 10 bases between. Study results and limitations: At the given depth, recipient repertoires were over 95% de novo clonotypes.

With regard to this clone: Its target is unknown.

Sequencing was performed on PBMCs, taken 100 days after allogeneic stem cell transplant. The source of this sequence is a male patient aged 60 to 75 who had an allogeneic stem cell transplant from a related donor, so the T cells may come from the graft donor. Some clones in this sample may be carry-over from other donors' samples. The chain links TRBV6-1 to TRBJ1-1; no clear D. CDR3 amino acids: CASTTRGNTEAFF. The CDR3 DNA is TGTGCCAGCACCACGCGGGGGAACACTGAAGCTTTCTTT.